A single sample gave rise to the 14 T cell receptor beta chains below, sequenced in a study of vaccination and CD4 T cells after COVID-19. Researchers used the Oncomine TCR Beta short-read assay to sequence DNA from cultured CD4+ T cells. In TCRdb, the PCR reads were re-called with MiXCR into one record per CDR3 protein. The repertoire holds about 18,000 distinct CDR3 sequences, with more than 55% as singletons. The sample's treatment: roughly nine-day PBMC culture with coronavirus spike peptide pools or control peptides (ViraFEST assay). No cognate antigen is known for these TCRs. The source was CD4+ T cells from blood, cultured in vitro, collected before SARS-CoV-2 vaccination. These TCRs come from a human donor who had recovered from COVID-19.

V usage is TRBV28 and J usage is TRBJ1-2; D not certain. The CDR3 totals 14 residues. Germline V gene lookup returns CDR1 MDHEN and CDR2 SYDVKM. V lost 8 bases and J lost 2, with 15 bases in between. Here the CDR3 reads CASLRAGFNYGYTF. Here the CDR3 DNA reads TGTGCCAGCCTACGGGCAGGATTCAACTATGGCTACACCTTC.

Only one count was recorded for this clonotype. V is TRBV20-1 and J is TRBJ2-7; no definite D call. V was shortened by 2 bases and J by 5 bases, with 13 bases between the two germline ends. This CDR3 is 13 amino acids long. CDR1 is DFQATT, CDR2 SNEGSKA, per germline (reference sequence). CDR3: CSARWSSRHEQYF. The CDR3 DNA reads TGCAGTGCTAGATGGTCGTCGAGGCACGAGCAGTACTTC.

This chain joins TRBV28 and TRBJ2-1, with 7 positions matching TRBD2. The CDR3 has 15 residues. Unmatched junction bases numbered 16, after V lost 5 bases and J lost 12 bases. Germline lookup yields CDR1 MDHEN and CDR2 SYDVKM. CDR3 in amino acids: CASSSYRTGGTGQFF. The DNA of the CDR3 is TGTGCCAGCAGTAGTTATAGGACGGGAGGAACGGGGCAGTTCTTC.

The V and J genes are TRBV18 and TRBJ1-5; TRBD1 aligns across 9 bases. This CDR3 comprises 18 residues. V shed 2 bases and J 0 bases; nucleotides not matched to a gene: 8. Germline CDR1 reads KGHSH; CDR2 reads LQKENI. The CDR3: CASSPGTGSRFSNQPQHF. DNA of the CDR3: TGTGCCAGCTCACCAGGGACAGGGTCCCGTTTTAGCAATCAGCCCCAGCATTTT.

This clonotype was seen a few times. The CDR3 loop reads CASSERDLGSGRAADTQYF. The CDR3 DNA sequence: TGTGCCAGCAGTGAAAGGGATCTCGGGAGCGGGAGGGCCGCAGATACGCAGTATTTT. The chain joins TRBV6-1 to TRBJ2-3; TRBD2 matches 10 bases. The CDR3 covers 19 residues. Germline V gives CDR1 MNHNS, CDR2 SASEGT. Unmatched junction bases numbered 15, after V lost 2 bases and J lost 4 bases.

The chain links TRBV7-2 to TRBJ2-1; 7 bases fit TRBD2. V lost 1 base and J lost 1; bases outside the gene matches: 4. The CDR3 contains 16 residues. Germline CDR1 and CDR2: SGHTA and FQGNSA. CDR3 coding DNA: TGTGCCAGCAGCTTAGTGCCTAGCGGTTCCTACAATGAGCAGTTCTTC. Its protein product is CASSLVPSGSYNEQFF.

The V and J genes are TRBV12-3 or TRBV12-4 and TRBJ2-5; a weak D match, TRBD1 (6 bases). V lost 2 bases to trimming and J lost 5 bases, with 15 bases between them. The CDR3 consists of 15 residues. The CDR3 region has the DNA TGTGCCAGCAGTTTACTAGGGGGAGAAATGGAGACCCAGTACTTC. It codes for CASSLLGGEMETQYF.

This clonotype was counted a few times. The J gene is TRBJ1-1, the V gene TRBV2; D might be TRBD1 (6 bases). The germline CDR1 and CDR2 sequences are SNHLY and FYNNEI. The V gene lost 5 bases and the J gene lost 4 bases, with 17 bases spanning the gap. CDR3 length: 15 amino acids. The CDR3 coding sequence is TGTGCCAGCAGTTCGACAGGACTGGGGGCCACTGAAGCTTTCTTT. Its translation: CASSSTGLGATEAFF.

J is TRBJ1-5 and V is TRBV2, with 8 bases identical to TRBD1. After removal of 6 bases from V and 7 bases from J, the junction contained 8 bases not matched to a gene. Germline CDR1 is SNHLY and CDR2 is FYNNEI. This CDR3 is 14 amino acids long. The DNA of the CDR3 is TGTGCCAGCAGGGGGACAGGTAGTGGGCAGCCCCAGCATTTT. Protein product: CASRGTGSGQPQHF. The full variable domain, completed using reference TRBV2 and TRBJ1-5, is EPEVTQTPSHQVTQMGQEVILRCVPISNHLYFYWYRQILGQKVEFLVSFYNNEISEKSEIFDDQFSVERPDGSNFTLKIRSTKLEDSAMYFCASRGTGSGQPQHFGDGTRLSIL.

The chain carries TRBV7-2 and TRBJ2-2; 11 bases are shared with TRBD2. V lost 9 bases to trimming and J lost 6 bases; unmatched junction nucleotides: 6. This CDR3 is built from 14 residues. Germline V lookup: CDR1 SGHTA, CDR2 FQGNSA. In DNA, the CDR3 is TGTGCCAGTAGCGGGAGGGCCCGTTCCGGGGAGCTGTTTTTT. Protein product: CASSGRARSGELFF.

This chain joins TRBV6-1 and TRBJ1-5, with D maybe TRBD1 (6 bases). The CDR3 runs 16 residues. Germline-derived CDR1 and CDR2 are MNHNS and SASEGT. The V end was cut by 2 bases, the J end by 3 bases, with 14 bases between. This chain's CDR3 is CASSEFGGQTNQPQHF. In DNA, the CDR3 is TGTGCCAGCAGTGAATTTGGGGGGCAAACCAATCAGCCCCAGCATTTT.

The chain joins TRBV4-3 to TRBJ1-5, with 8 positions matching TRBD1. The CDR3 totals 15 residues. After removal of 0 bases from V and 9 bases from J, the junction contained 7 bases not matched to a gene. Germline V gene data show CDR1 as LGHNA and CDR2 as YSLEER. The CDR3 DNA follows: TGCGCCAGCAGCCAAGAATTGGGACAGGACTGGCCCCAGCATTTT. It codes for CASSQELGQDWPQHF.

The V gene is TRBV20-1, the J gene TRBJ2-5, with 8 bases lining up with TRBD2. The V gene end was trimmed by 1 base and the J gene end by 8 bases; junction bases not matched to a gene: 9. Germline assignment: CDR1 DFQATT and CDR2 SNEGSKA (reference sequence). The CDR3 extends over 14 amino acids. The CDR3 coding sequence is TGCAGTGCTAGAGCGTCCGGCGGGAGGACCACCCAGTACTTC. Protein: CSARASGGRTTQYF.

J is TRBJ2-2 and V is TRBV18; D is possibly TRBD1 (5 bases). V shed 3 bases and J shed 6 bases, with 11 bases lying between them. This CDR3 is built from 14 residues. From germline, CDR1 is KGHSH and CDR2 LQKENI. CDR3 DNA sequence: TGTGCCAGCTCACCCGCCACAGGTGCCGGGGAGCTGTTTTTT. This sequence encodes CASSPATGAGELFF.